This TCR beta chain was captured in a study of control samples from healthy donors and cancer patients. The method was immunoSEQ multiplex PCR; TCRdb's version includes in-frame clones alone and lacks a portion of them. The sample contains roughly 100,000 clones, 85% to 90% of which appear only once. With 3 bases removed from V and 3 bases from J, the gap between germline ends came to 16 bases. The germline gives CDR1 SGHNT, CDR2 YYREEE (reference sequence). The CDR3 is made up of 15 amino acids. Input material: blood. The rearrangement links TRBV5-4 to TRBJ2-7, with D tentatively TRBD1 (6 bases). The receptor was isolated from a woman in her forties or fifties in good health. Written as DNA, the CDR3 is TGTGCCAGCAGCTCCCAACAGGGAAGGAACTACGAGCAGTACTTC. Amino acids: CASSSQQGRNYEQYF.